These 2 T cell receptor beta chains originate from one sample sequenced in a study of molecular identifiers for immune sequencing clone quantification. Each CDR3 protein is one row after TCRdb ran MiXCR on the PCR reads. The table records 250,000 to 400,000 distinct CDR3 sequences, around a fifth of them present only once. Sequencing was done on a sample of naive CD8+ T cells from blood, with Jurkat cell RNA spiked in. Regarding subset: FACS-sorted CD8+CD4-CCR7+CD45RA+ naive T cells. The source of these receptors is a human donor in good health. Some libraries in this study had Jurkat cell RNA spiked in.

This clonotype turned up a few times. The chain joins TRBV6-5 to TRBJ2-1; D is possibly TRBD1 or TRBD2 (5 bases each). The V gene's germline CDR1 is MNHEY and CDR2 SVGAGI. This CDR3 has 15 residues. V lost 2 bases, J lost 3 bases, and 11 bases lay in between. The CDR3 DNA follows: TGTGCCAGCAGTTACGGGCCTGGGGGCTACAATGAGCAGTTCTTC. Translating gives CASSYGPGGYNEQFF.

This clonotype was recorded at least ten times. The rearrangement uses TRBV4-3 and TRBJ1-1; the D is unclear. Trimming took off 0 bases at V and 0 bases at J, with 8 bases between the two ends. CDR1 and CDR2 from the germline V gene are LGHNA and YSLEER. The CDR3 covers 15 residues. CDR3 sequence reads: CASSQDPNLNTEAFF. As DNA, the CDR3 is TGCGCCAGCAGCCAAGATCCGAATCTGAACACTGAAGCTTTCTTT.